Listed here are 14 T cell receptor beta chains from one sample, sequenced in a study of patients and donors after allogeneic stem cell transplantation. TCRdb reprocessed the RT-PCR reads with MiXCR, giving one entry per CDR3 protein. The table shows some 960,000 distinct CDR3 sequences, with about 20% occurring only once. The sample comprised blood, either unsorted or a sorted T cell fraction (not recorded which). The source of these receptors is a human donor who was either an allogeneic HSCT recipient or a stem cell or donor lymphocyte infusion donor (not recorded which). It is not recorded whose cells these are; they may come from a transplant donor.

This clonotype was picked up a small number of times. The chain joins TRBV20-1 to TRBJ2-7; tentative D call: TRBD2 (5 bases). The V and J ends lost 0 bases and 6 bases respectively, with 9 bases between them. Germline CDR1 reads DFQATT; CDR2 reads SNEGSKA (reference sequence). This CDR3 has 12 residues. The CDR3 bases are TGCAGTGCTAGAGAGGACTCGCGCGAGCAGTACTTC. Its protein product is CSAREDSREQYF.

The table lists this clonotype with a few counts. V gene TRBV29-1 combines with J gene TRBJ1-1; D gene unclear. The V and J ends lost 5 bases and 4 bases respectively, with 11 bases between them. The CDR3 spans 12 residues. Per germline, CDR1 SQVTM and CDR2 ANQGSEA. The CDR3 protein is CSVLGPRTEAFF. CDR3 DNA sequence: TGCAGCGTTCTCGGACCGCGCACTGAAGCTTTCTTT.

The chain is built from TRBV5-1 and TRBJ2-7, with TRBD1 identical over 8 bases. V was clipped by 3 bases and J by 6 bases; unmatched bases: 11. This CDR3 has 15 amino acids. CDR1 and CDR2 (germline): SGHRS, YFSETQ. The chain's CDR3 is CASSSPMGQASEQYF. CDR3 sequence (DNA): TGCGCCAGCAGCTCGCCCATGGGACAGGCGAGCGAGCAGTACTTC.

This clonotype was seen more than once but under ten times. The chain uses TRBV9 and TRBJ1-5, with D tentatively TRBD1 (5 bases). Trimming took 0 bases from V and 0 from J, leaving 10 bases between them. The CDR3 is 16 amino acids. Germline V CDR1 and CDR2: SGDLS, YYNGEE. The CDR3 nucleotides read TGTGCCAGCAGCGTAGCTAGACAGAATAGCAATCAGCCCCAGCATTTT. This gives the protein CASSVARQNSNQPQHF.

This clonotype has just a few counts. The chain has TRBV18 and TRBJ1-3, with a possible D match to TRBD1 (5 bases). Per germline, CDR1 KGHSH and CDR2 LQKENI. The length of the CDR3 is 12 residues. Trimming removed 4 bases at V and 13 bases at J, with 14 bases between. This chain's CDR3 is CASSRGTPRIYF. The CDR3 DNA reads TGTGCCAGCTCACGCGGGACGCCTCGAATATATTTT.

This clonotype was observed a handful of times. The rearrangement joins TRBV11-2 to TRBJ2-7, with TRBD1 matching over 7 bases. The length of the CDR3 is 14 residues. Germline loops: CDR1 SGHAT, CDR2 FQNNGV. Trimming at V came to 4 bases and at J to 6 bases, leaving 9 bases not matched to a gene. DNA of the CDR3: TGTGCCAGCAGCTCCATCAGACAGGGAGCCGAGCAGTACTTC. It codes for CASSSIRQGAEQYF.

V usage is TRBV12-3 or TRBV12-4 and J usage is TRBJ2-5; possibly TRBD1 for D (6 bases). The CDR3 has 14 amino acids. V was shortened by 4 bases and J by 0 bases, with 9 bases between the two germline ends. CDR3 sequence (DNA): TGTGCCAGCAGTTCAGGGGTGTACCAAGAGACCCAGTACTTC. Its translation: CASSSGVYQETQYF.

This clonotype came up a few times. This chain connects TRBV5-1 to TRBJ1-1, with 8 bases aligning to TRBD1. Trimming cost V 3 bases and J 0 bases; bases outside gene matches: 13. CDR1 and CDR2 from the germline V gene are SGHRS and YFSETQ. The CDR3 length is 18 residues. The CDR3 coding sequence is TGCGCCAGCAGCTGGGGGGACAGGCCCGCGGGTATGAACACTGAAGCTTTCTTT. Its protein product is CASSWGDRPAGMNTEAFF.

This clonotype was detected only a few times. This CDR3 reads CSARSPGLTGELFF. The CDR3 region has the DNA TGCAGTGCTAGATCCCCAGGGTTAACCGGGGAGCTGTTTTTT. The chain couples TRBV20-1 to TRBJ2-2; D is perhaps TRBD1 (5 bases). V shed 2 bases and J shed 5 bases, with 12 bases lying between them. Germline V lookup: CDR1 DFQATT, CDR2 SNEGSKA (reference sequence). The CDR3 contains 14 residues.

The V call is TRBV12-5, the J call TRBJ2-7; D remains ambiguous. V shed 1 base and J shed 7 bases, with 8 bases lying between them. The CDR3 extends over 12 amino acids. Per the germline V gene, CDR1 is LGHNT and CDR2 is FRNRAP. Here the CDR3 reads CASGLGMGEQYF. Here the CDR3 DNA reads TGTGCTAGTGGTTTGGGGATGGGGGAGCAGTACTTC.

This clonotype was counted ten times or more. The chain's CDR3 is CASSQDIIRRQDIGTQYF. CDR3 sequence (DNA): TGCGCCAGCAGCCAAGATATCATTAGAAGGCAGGATATAGGGACCCAGTACTTC. The chain carries TRBV4-1 and TRBJ2-5, with no clear D. The CDR3 is 18 residues long. Germline lookup yields CDR1 MGHRA and CDR2 YSYEKL. Trimming cost V 0 bases and J 7 bases, with 24 bases left between them.

V and J are TRBV4-2 and TRBJ2-3, with 15 bases lining up with TRBD2. This CDR3 has 18 amino acids. J gave up 3 bases and V 1 base, and 5 bases lay outside the gene matches. Looked up from germline, CDR1 is LGHNA and CDR2 is YNFKEQ. The CDR3 nucleotides read TGTGCCAGCAGCCAAGTAGCGGGACTAGCGGGAGGAACAGATACGCAGTATTTT. This codes for CASSQVAGLAGGTDTQYF.

The chain joins TRBV11-2 to TRBJ1-1; D is possibly TRBD1 (5 bases). Between the trimmed V and J ends, which lost 3 bases and 5 bases, there was a span of 19 bases. This CDR3 has 16 amino acids. Looked up from germline, CDR1 is SGHAT and CDR2 is FQNNGV. In nucleotides, the CDR3 is TGTGCCAGCAGCTTTTTTATCGGAGAAAAGGGGACTGAAGCTTTCTTT. This gives the protein CASSFFIGEKGTEAFF.

There are many counts of this clonotype. Relative to the germline gene, one junction end is altered; a read error may explain this. This sequence joins TRBV7-2 and TRBJ2-5; D gene ambiguous. The CDR3 length is 12 residues. The germline CDR1 and CDR2 sequences are SGHTA and FQGNSA. The CDR3 DNA reads as TGTGCCAGCAGTTTAGTTCTAGAGACCCAGTACTTC. This codes for CASSLVLETQYF.